The next 18 T cell receptor beta chains were all read from a single sample in a study of cytomegalovirus exposure and HLA in healthy donors. Both 60 Vbeta primers and 13 Jbeta primers went into the PCR. Sequencing used immunoSEQ multiplex PCR; TCRdb keeps in-frame clones, though not all of them. The table records approximately 220,000 clones, roughly 83% of them present only once. Sequenced sample: PBMCs. All receptors derive from a boy aged 2-15 years in good health and CMV-seronegative.

The chain carries TRBV7-8 and TRBJ1-5; possibly TRBD1 for D (5 bases). Germline V gene sequence: CDR1 SGHVS, CDR2 FQNEAQ. V was cut by 6 bases and J by 4 bases, with 7 bases left in between. This CDR3 spans 12 amino acids. CDR3 coding DNA: TGTGCCAGCAGATCAGGGAATCAGCCCCAGCATTTT. Its translation: CASRSGNQPQHF.

The chain links TRBV13 to TRBJ2-5, with TRBD1 as a possible D gene (6 bases). Between the trimmed V and J ends, which lost 4 bases and 3 bases, there was a span of 21 bases. Germline V CDR1 and CDR2: PRHDT, FYEKMQ (reference sequence). CDR3 size: 17 residues. Here the CDR3 reads CASSSGLVRGREETQYF. The CDR3 DNA sequence: TGTGCCAGCAGCTCCGGGCTCGTCAGGGGTAGAGAAGAGACCCAGTACTTC. The complete variable domain, with remaining parts taken from reference TRBV13 and TRBJ2-5, reads AAGVIQSPRHLIKEKRETATLKCYPIPRHDTVYWYQQGPGQDPQFLISFYEKMQSDKGSIPDRFSAQQFSDYHSELNMSSLELGDSALYFCASSSGLVRGREETQYFGPGTRLLVL.

The chain uses TRBV7-8 and TRBJ2-7, with D uncertain. Trimming shortened V by 0 bases and J by 1 base, and 7 bases separated the two germline ends. This CDR3 is built from 14 residues. Per germline, CDR1 SGHVS and CDR2 FQNEAQ. CDR3 DNA: TGTGCCAGCAGCTTAGCACAAGTATCCTACGAGCAGTACTTC. Translation gives CASSLAQVSYEQYF.

The chain has TRBV11-2 and TRBJ2-5, with D perhaps TRBD2 (5 bases). The V gene's germline CDR1 is SGHAT and CDR2 FQNNGV. This CDR3 spans 15 amino acids. Trimming removed 3 bases from V and 4 bases from J, with 15 bases in between. The CDR3 region is CASSFPSDLLETQYF. The CDR3 DNA follows: TGTGCCAGCAGCTTTCCCTCGGACTTATTAGAGACCCAGTACTTC.

The chain has TRBV5-1 and TRBJ2-1, with 10 nucleotides matching TRBD2. The CDR3 loop spans 15 amino acids. Germline-derived CDR1 and CDR2 are SGHRS and YFSETQ. Unmatched junction bases numbered 8, after V lost 5 bases and J lost 6 bases. The CDR3 sequence: CASSLTGTSVNEQFF. The CDR3 DNA reads as TGCGCCAGCAGTTTGACCGGGACTAGCGTCAATGAGCAGTTCTTC.

Only a few counts were recorded for this clone. The rearrangement links TRBV2 to TRBJ1-3; D is uncertain. Germline V CDR1 and CDR2: SNHLY, FYNNEI. V gave up 8 bases and J gave up 3 bases, with 5 bases separating them. The CDR3 spans 11 residues. The CDR3 DNA reads TGTGCCAGCTCTGTTGGAAACACCATATATTTT. Translation: CASSVGNTIYF.

V and J are TRBV30 and TRBJ1-2; no clear D gene. The CDR3 runs 14 residues. V was cut by 4 bases and J by 1 base, with 13 bases left in between. Germline CDR1 is GTSNPN and CDR2 is SVGIG (reference sequence). The chain's CDR3 is CAWTSGLSNYGYTF. The CDR3 region has the DNA TGTGCCTGGACGTCGGGTTTGAGTAACTATGGCTACACCTTC.

This clone was picked up a small number of times. The rearrangement links TRBV5-1 to TRBJ2-3, with D possibly being TRBD1 (6 bases). The germline V gene encodes CDR1 SGHRS and CDR2 YFSETQ. There are 15 residues in the CDR3. Trimming cost V 1 base and J 5 bases, with 14 bases left between them. The CDR3 nucleotides are TGCGCCAGCAGCTTGAGGGGGAGCGAGGGAGATACGCAGTATTTT. This sequence encodes CASSLRGSEGDTQYF. Looking up the rest from reference TRBV5-1 and TRBJ2-3 gives the full variable domain: KAGVTQTPRYLIKTRGQQVTLSCSPISGHRSVSWYQQTPGQGLQFLFEYFSETQRNKGNFPGRFSGRQFSNSRSEMNVSTLELGDSALYLCASSLRGSEGDTQYFGPGTRLTVL.

The V and J genes are TRBV9 and TRBJ2-4; D is undetermined. Looked up from germline, CDR1 is SGDLS and CDR2 is YYNGEE. The CDR3 has 15 residues. Trimming pared 0 bases from V and 3 bases from J, leaving 10 bases between. The CDR3 coding sequence is TGTGCCAGCAGCGTAGGCCCTTCGGGCAAAAACATTCAGTACTTC. It encodes CASSVGPSGKNIQYF.

The chain employs TRBV27 and TRBJ1-2; D gene uncertain. This CDR3 contains 14 residues. CDR1 and CDR2 from the germline V gene are MNHEY and SMNVEV (reference sequence). V dropped 6 bases and J dropped 2 bases, with 13 bases sitting between them. The CDR3 reads CASSVLSGNYGYTF. The CDR3 bases are TGTGCCAGCAGCGTCCTCAGCGGCAACTATGGCTACACCTTC.

Details on this clone: At one end, the junction sequence differs from germline, possibly due to a read error. The J gene is TRBJ1-1, the V gene TRBV5-4; tentatively, D is TRBD1 (6 bases). The length of the CDR3 is 12 residues. The germline gives CDR1 SGHNT, CDR2 YYREEE (reference sequence). The chain's CDR3 is CASGSQGPHRIF. CDR3 in DNA: TGTGCCAGCGGATCCCAGGGGCCTCACCGCATTTTT. The full variable domain, rest sourced from reference TRBV5-4 and TRBJ1-1, is ETGVTQSPTHLIKTRGQQVTLRCSSQSGHNTVSWYQQALGQGPQFIFQYYREEENGRGNFPPRFSGLQFPNYSSELNVNALELDDSALYLCASGSQGPHRIFGQGTRLTVV.

The V call is TRBV7-2, the J call TRBJ1-3; D remains unclear. Trimming took 7 bases from V and 3 from J, leaving 13 bases between them. The CDR3 is 14 residues long. Germline assignment: CDR1 SGHTA and CDR2 FQGNSA. Here the CDR3 reads CASITPGGGNTIYF. CDR3 in DNA: TGTGCCAGCATCACACCCGGCGGTGGAAACACCATATATTTT.

The CDR3 protein is CAWTPGTGGSSGNTIYF. The CDR3 coding sequence is TGTGCCTGGACCCCCGGGACAGGAGGTTCTTCTGGAAACACCATATATTTT. The V call is TRBV30, the J call TRBJ1-3; 8 nucleotides line up with TRBD1. Germline V gives CDR1 GTSNPN, CDR2 SVGIG (reference sequence). J gave up 1 base and V 4 bases, and 12 bases lay outside the gene matches. This CDR3 spans 17 amino acids.

V usage is TRBV4-2 and J usage is TRBJ1-4, with TRBD1 matching 11 bases. The CDR3 runs to 17 residues. Germline values: CDR1 LGHNA, CDR2 YNFKEQ. V lost 0 bases to trimming and J lost 7 bases; unmatched junction nucleotides: 7. CDR3 protein: CASSQDLPGTGGEKLFF. The CDR3 region has the DNA TGTGCCAGCAGCCAAGATCTCCCCGGGACAGGGGGTGAAAAACTGTTTTTT.

This clone was seen just once. This chain links TRBV30 with TRBJ1-2; 7 positions agree with TRBD1. The germline V gene encodes CDR1 GTSNPN and CDR2 SVGIG (reference sequence). The V gene end was trimmed by 0 bases and the J gene end by 7 bases; junction bases not matched to a gene: 8. This CDR3 is 14 amino acids long. CDR3 DNA: TGTGCCTGGAGTGTGAAGGGGGCAGGGGGTGGCTACACCTTC. Protein sequence: CAWSVKGAGGGYTF.

The rearrangement links TRBV7-9 to TRBJ2-5, with TRBD2 as a possible D gene (6 bases). CDR3 size: 14 residues. Trimming removed 8 bases from V and 4 bases from J, with 17 bases in between. The germline CDR1 and CDR2 sequences are SEHNR and FQNEAQ (reference sequence). CDR3 loop: CASSLGPGVETQYF. The CDR3 nucleotides read TGTGCCAGCTCACTGGGGCCGGGGGTAGAGACCCAGTACTTC.

This chain links TRBV6-1 with TRBJ2-3; 10 nucleotides line up with TRBD2. CDR1 is MNHNS and CDR2 is SASEGT in the germline V gene. V was pared by 7 bases and J by 10 bases, with 14 bases of the junction left unmatched. The CDR3 covers 15 residues. The CDR3 coding sequence is TGTGCCAGCACCCCTGGGCTAGCGGGAGCGGGGTCGCAGTATTTT. As protein: CASTPGLAGAGSQYF.

This sequence joins TRBV4-2 and TRBJ2-7; D is possibly TRBD1 (6 bases). Between the trimmed V and J ends, which lost 1 base and 6 bases, there was a span of 16 bases. This CDR3 is 15 amino acids long. Germline lookup yields CDR1 LGHNA and CDR2 YNFKEQ. The CDR3 coding sequence is TGTGCCAGCAGCCAAGTCGGCGCGACAGGCGGCGAGCAGTACTTC. As protein: CASSQVGATGGEQYF.